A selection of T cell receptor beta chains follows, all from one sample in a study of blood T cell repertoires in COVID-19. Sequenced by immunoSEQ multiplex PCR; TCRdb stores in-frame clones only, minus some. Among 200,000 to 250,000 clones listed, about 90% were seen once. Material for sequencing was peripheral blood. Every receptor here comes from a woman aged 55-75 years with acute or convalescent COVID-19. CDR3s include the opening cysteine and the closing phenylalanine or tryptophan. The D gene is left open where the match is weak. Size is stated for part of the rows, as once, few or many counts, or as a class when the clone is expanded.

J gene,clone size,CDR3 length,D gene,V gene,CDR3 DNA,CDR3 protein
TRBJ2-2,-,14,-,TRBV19,TGTGCCAGTAGTATCGGAGGGGTCACCGGGGAGCTGTTTTTT,CASSIGGVTGELFF
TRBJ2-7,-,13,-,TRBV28,TGTGCCAGCAGTTTTGGGCCAACCTACGAGCAGTACTTC,CASSFGPTYEQYF
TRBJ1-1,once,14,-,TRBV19,TGTGCCAGTAGTATATACAGGGTTGAAACTGAAGCTTTCTTT,CASSIYRVETEAFF
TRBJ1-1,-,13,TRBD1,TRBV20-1,TGCAGTGCTAGTTTAACAGGGGGGATTGAAGCTTTCTTT,CSASLTGGIEAFF
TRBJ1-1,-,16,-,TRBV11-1,TGTGCCAGCAGGGCGAGGGGGGGACATTTGAACACTGAAGCTTTCTTT,CASRARGGHLNTEAFF
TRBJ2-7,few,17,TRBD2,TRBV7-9,TGTGCCAGCAGCCCATGGACTAGCGGGGGGCTCTCCTACGAGCAGTACTTC,CASSPWTSGGLSYEQYF
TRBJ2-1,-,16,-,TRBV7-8,TGTGCCAGCAGCTTCCTTGCGGAGCCCTCCTACAATGAGCAGTTCTTC,CASSFLAEPSYNEQFF
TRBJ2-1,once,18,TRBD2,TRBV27,TGTGCCAGCAGGCGGGGGACTAGCGGGAGTGGTTCCTACAATGAGCAGTTCTTC,CASRRGTSGSGSYNEQFF
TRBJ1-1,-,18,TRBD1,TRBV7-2,TGTGCCAGCAGCTTGATAGGGGGCCGGCGTCCCATGAACACTGAAGCTTTCTTT,CASSLIGGRRPMNTEAFF
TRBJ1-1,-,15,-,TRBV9,TGTGCCAGCAGCCCAACGGGGGTGTTGAACACTGAAGCTTTCTTT,CASSPTGVLNTEAFF
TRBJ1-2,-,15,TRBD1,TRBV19,TGTGCCAGTAGTATAGATCGGAACAGGGGCTATGGCTACACCTTC,CASSIDRNRGYGYTF
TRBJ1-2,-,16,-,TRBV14,TGTGCCAGCAGCCAAGTGCAGGGGAGCCCTATCTATGGCTACACCTTC,CASSQVQGSPIYGYTF
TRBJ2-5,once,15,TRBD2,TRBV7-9,TGTGCCAGCAGCTTTAGCGGGGGGGCCGCTGAGACCCAGTACTTC,CASSFSGGAAETQYF
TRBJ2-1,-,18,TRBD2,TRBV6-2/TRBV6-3,TGTGCCAGCAGTTACTCTCTTCTAGCGGGAGGTGGTTACAATGAGCAGTTCTTC,CASSYSLLAGGGYNEQFF
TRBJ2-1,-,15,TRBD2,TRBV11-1,TGTGCCAGCAGTTGGACTAGCGGGCGGATCAATGAGCAGTTCTTC,CASSWTSGRINEQFF
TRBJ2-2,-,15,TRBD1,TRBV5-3,TGTGCCAGAAGCTTACCGACAGGGAGCACCGGGGAGCTGTTTTTT,CARSLPTGSTGELFF
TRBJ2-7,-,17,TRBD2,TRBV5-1,TGCGCCAGCAGCCGGGGACTAGCGGGTTACGACTCCTACGAGCAGTACTTC,CASSRGLAGYDSYEQYF
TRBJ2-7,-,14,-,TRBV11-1,TGTGCCAGCAGCATCTCGCGGGTGGACTACGAGCAGTACTTC,CASSISRVDYEQYF
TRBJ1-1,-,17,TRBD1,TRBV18,TGTGCCAGCTCACCGACAATGGACAGGGGGTCAAACACTGAAGCTTTCTTT,CASSPTMDRGSNTEAFF
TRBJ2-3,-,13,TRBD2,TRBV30,TGTGCCTGGAGTTCCCTAGCGGCAGATACGCAGTATTTT,CAWSSLAADTQYF
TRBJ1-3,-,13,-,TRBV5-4,TGTGCCAGCAGCGCCGGTACTGGAAACACCATATATTTT,CASSAGTGNTIYF
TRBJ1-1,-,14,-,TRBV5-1,TGCGCCAGCAGCCTTCTATCGGGGGTCACTGAAGCTTTCTTT,CASSLLSGVTEAFF
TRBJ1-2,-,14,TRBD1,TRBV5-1,TGCGCCAGCAGCTTGGGACAGGGCTACTATGGCTACACCTTC,CASSLGQGYYGYTF
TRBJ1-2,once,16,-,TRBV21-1,TGTGCCAGCAGCCTTCCGGGGGGGACCAAATGCTATGGCTACACCTTC,CASSLPGGTKCYGYTF
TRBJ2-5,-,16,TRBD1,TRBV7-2,TGTGCCAGCAGCTTAGAGTCTCGACAGGGCTCCAGGGCCCAGTACTTC,CASSLESRQGSRAQYF
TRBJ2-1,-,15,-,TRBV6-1,TGTGCCAGCAGTGAACGTTTTTTCGTCTACAATGAGCAGTTCTTC,CASSERFFVYNEQFF
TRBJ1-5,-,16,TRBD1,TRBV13,TGTGCCAGCAGCTTAGGGTTGGACAGGGATGATCAGCCCCAGCATTTT,CASSLGLDRDDQPQHF
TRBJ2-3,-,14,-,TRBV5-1,TGCGCCAGCCGAGGCAGGGTTTTGGGGGATACGCAGTATTTT,CASRGRVLGDTQYF
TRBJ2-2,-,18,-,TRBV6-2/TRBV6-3,TGTGCCAGCAGTTACAGGCGTCAGGGAAGGTGGGACACCGGGGAGCTGTTTTTT,CASSYRRQGRWDTGELFF
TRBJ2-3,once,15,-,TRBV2,TGTGCCAGCAGTGACCCTAGTTCTTCTTTAGATACGCAGTATTTT,CASSDPSSSLDTQYF
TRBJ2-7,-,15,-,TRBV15,TGTGCCACCAGCAGAGACCTTGGGAGCTCCTACGAGCAGTACTTC,CATSRDLGSSYEQYF
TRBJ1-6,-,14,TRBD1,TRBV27,TGTGCCAGCACTTTGACAGGGTATAGTTCACCCCTCCACTTT,CASTLTGYSSPLHF
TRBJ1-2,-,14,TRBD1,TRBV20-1,TGCAGTGCTAGTAAGGACAGGGTCGACTATGGCTACACCTTC,CSASKDRVDYGYTF